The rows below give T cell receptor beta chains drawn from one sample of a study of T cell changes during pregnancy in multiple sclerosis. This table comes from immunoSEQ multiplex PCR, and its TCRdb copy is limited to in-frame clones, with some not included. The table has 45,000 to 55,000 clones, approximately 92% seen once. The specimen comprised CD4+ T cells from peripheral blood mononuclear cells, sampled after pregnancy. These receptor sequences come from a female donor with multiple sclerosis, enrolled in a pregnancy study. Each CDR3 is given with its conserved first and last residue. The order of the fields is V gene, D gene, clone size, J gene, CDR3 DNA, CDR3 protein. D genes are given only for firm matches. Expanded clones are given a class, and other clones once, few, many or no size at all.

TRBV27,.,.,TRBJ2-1,TGTGCCAGCAGCCCAGGGGGCGGGAGGGCCAATGAGCAGTTCTTC,CASSPGGGRANEQFF
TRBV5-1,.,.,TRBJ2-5,TGCGCCAGCAGACTTAGCGGAGCCCAAGAGACCCAGTACTTC,CASRLSGAQETQYF
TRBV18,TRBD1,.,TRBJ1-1,TGTGCCAGCTCACCTTATCAGGACAGGGCCGCCACTGAAGCTTTCTTT,CASSPYQDRAATEAFF
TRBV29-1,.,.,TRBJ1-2,TGCAGCGTTGAGGAGGCCCAAAGGGGCTACACCTTC,CSVEEAQRGYTF
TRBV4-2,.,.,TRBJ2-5,TGTGCCAGCAGCAACCCCGGGTCGAGCCAAGAGACCCAGTACTTC,CASSNPGSSQETQYF
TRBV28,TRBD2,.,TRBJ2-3,TGTGCCAGCAGTTCCCGACTAGCGGGAGTAAAGCCCACAGATACGCAGTATTTT,CASSSRLAGVKPTDTQYF
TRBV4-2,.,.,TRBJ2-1,TGTGCCAGCAGCCAAGATCAGACCGGGAAGTGGCTTGAGCAGTTCTTC,CASSQDQTGKWLEQFF
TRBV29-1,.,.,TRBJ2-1,TGCAGCGTTGACAAAACCCGACGGAGCTCCTACAATGAGCAGTTCTTC,CSVDKTRRSSYNEQFF
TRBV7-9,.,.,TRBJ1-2,TGTGCCAGCAGCTTAGCAGCCGGCCAAGCGGGCTACACCTTC,CASSLAAGQAGYTF
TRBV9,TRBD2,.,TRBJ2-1,TGTGCCAGCAGTTGGGGCGGGAGCTCCTACAATGAGCAGTTCTTC,CASSWGGSSYNEQFF
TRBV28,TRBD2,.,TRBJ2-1,TGTGCCAGCAGTTCCTGGACTAGCGGGAGGGGTGAGCAGTTCTTC,CASSSWTSGRGEQFF
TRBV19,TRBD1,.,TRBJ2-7,TGTGCCAGTAGTATTGGGTCAGGGGGCTACGAGCAGTACTTC,CASSIGSGGYEQYF
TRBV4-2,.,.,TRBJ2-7,TGTGCCAGCAGCCAAGATCCAGGGCGCTCTAGCGAGCAGTACTTC,CASSQDPGRSSEQYF
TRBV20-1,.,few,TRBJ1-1,TGCAGTGCGAGCTTAAACACTGAAGCTTTCTTT,CSASLNTEAFF
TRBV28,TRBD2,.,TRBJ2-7,TGTGCCAGCAGCCTGACTAGCGGGAGGGCCATGAGGGGCTCCTACGAGCAGTACTTC,CASSLTSGRAMRGSYEQYF
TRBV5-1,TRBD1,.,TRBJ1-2,TGCGCCAGCAGCGGAAGACAGGGAAAGGATGGCTACACCTTC,CASSGRQGKDGYTF
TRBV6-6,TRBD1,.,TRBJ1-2,TGTGCCAGCAGCCTGGGACAGGCTGGCGGCTACACCTTC,CASSLGQAGGYTF
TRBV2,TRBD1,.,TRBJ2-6,TGTGCCAGCAGCGGGGGACAGGGTAGTTTTTCTGGGGCCAACGTCCTGACTTTC,CASSGGQGSFSGANVLTF
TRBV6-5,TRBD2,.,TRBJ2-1,TGTGCCAGCATTCCTCTAGCGGGAGGGCCGAGTGAGCAGTTCTTC,CASIPLAGGPSEQFF
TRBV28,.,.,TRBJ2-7,TGTGCCAGCAGGCCATTCCATTCCGGAGTCCCTATCCACGAGCAGTACTTC,CASRPFHSGVPIHEQYF
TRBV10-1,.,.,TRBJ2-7,TGCGCCAGTCCTTACGAGCAGTACTTC,CASPYEQYF
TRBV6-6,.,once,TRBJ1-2,TGTGCCAGCAGCCAGGTGACAGGCAAATACTACACCTTC,CASSQVTGKYYTF
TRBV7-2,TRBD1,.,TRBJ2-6,TGTGCCAACGGACAGGGGGGCTCTGGGGCCAACGTCCTGACTTTC,CANGQGGSGANVLTF
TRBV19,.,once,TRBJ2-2,TGTGCCAGTAGTATAGAAGGCGGGTTGAACACCGGGGAGCTGTTTTTT,CASSIEGGLNTGELFF
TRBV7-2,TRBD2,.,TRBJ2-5,TGTGCCAGCAGCTTAGGGACGGGAGGAGAGACCCAGTACTTC,CASSLGTGGETQYF